The rows below give T cell receptor beta chains drawn from one sample of a study of OX40 agonist ivuxolimab in advanced cancers. The repertoire was sequenced with immunoSEQ multiplex PCR; TCRdb's copy has only in-frame clones and lacks some. Of about 66,000 clones listed, around 87% were seen once; the top ten hold 3.9%. Sample: CD4+ or CD8+ T cells sorted from blood, taken in a trial of the OX40 agonist ivuxolimab. The source is an adult with an advanced solid tumor such as melanoma, head and neck, liver or kidney cancer. The CDR3 runs from the conserved cysteine through the conserved F or W. D genes are given only for firm matches. Clone size is given for some rows only: seen once, a few or many times, or a class if the clone is expanded.

j_call clone_size v_call d_call cdr3_nt cdr3_aa
TRBJ2-1 NA TRBV14 TRBD2 TGTGCCAGCAGCCAACTAGCGGGGAACTACAATGAGCAGTTCTTC CASSQLAGNYNEQFF
TRBJ1-1 once TRBV5-4 TRBD1 TGTGCCAGCAGCCCCGGGGGGGGAGGACCCAGGGGGACTGAAGCTTTCTTT CASSPGGGGPRGTEAFF
TRBJ1-1 few TRBV20-1 TRBD1 TGCAGTGCTAGGGGACAGCCTGAAGCTTTCTTT CSARGQPEAFF
TRBJ2-7 NA TRBV28 TRBD1 TGTGCCACCCGTGCCCCGACAGGGAACGAGCAGTGCTTC CATRAPTGNEQCF
TRBJ1-1 NA TRBV5-1 NA TGCGCCAGCAGCTTGGATTGGAAACCGAACACTGAAGCTTTCTTT CASSLDWKPNTEAFF
TRBJ2-1 NA TRBV7-9 NA TGTGCCAGCAGCTCGAGAACACGGGGGGCATCGAACAATGAGCAGTTCTTC CASSSRTRGASNNEQFF
TRBJ2-3 NA TRBV6-1 NA TGTGCCAGCAGTGATGGCGGGTTTTCTACAGATACGCAGTATTTT CASSDGGFSTDTQYF
TRBJ1-1 NA TRBV6-5 NA TGTGCCAGCAGTTACCGGGGAGGTGAAGCTTTCTTT CASSYRGGEAFF
TRBJ2-7 NA TRBV28 NA TGTGCCAGCAGTGCCCCCGGGATCGTGCCTCTGGAGGCCTACGAGCAGTACTTC CASSAPGIVPLEAYEQYF
TRBJ1-1 once TRBV29-1 TRBD1 TGCAGCGTTGTTGGCGGACAGGGGTTCACTGAAGCTTTCTTT CSVVGGQGFTEAFF
TRBJ1-2 few TRBV11-3 NA TGTGCCAGTAGTTTAGCTAACTATGGCTACACCTTC CASSLANYGYTF
TRBJ2-1 NA TRBV4-3 TRBD2 TGCGCCAGCATCTATTCAGCGGGGGGGCCCCTCAGTGAGCAGTTCTTC CASIYSAGGPLSEQFF
TRBJ2-3 NA TRBV18 NA TGTGCCAGCTCACCACCGGGGAACACAGATACGCAGTATTTT CASSPPGNTDTQYF
TRBJ1-1 NA TRBV27 NA TGTGCCAGCAGTTTCCTCGGAGGGGTTGCTGAAGCTTTCTTT CASSFLGGVAEAFF
TRBJ1-4 NA TRBV7-2 NA TGTGCCAGCAGCTTGAATGACAGGCCTAGGGGAAAACTGTTTTTT CASSLNDRPRGKLFF
TRBJ2-3 NA TRBV27 NA TGTGCCAGCAGTTTATTGCGCACAGATACGCAGTATTTT CASSLLRTDTQYF
TRBJ2-2 NA TRBV5-1 NA TGCGCCAGCAGCTTGGGAGGAGGAGCCGGGGAGCTGTTTTTT CASSLGGGAGELFF
TRBJ1-1 NA TRBV7-3 NA TGTGCCAGCAGCTCACAGGGAGGCACTGAAGCTTTCTTT CASSSQGGTEAFF
TRBJ2-7 NA TRBV5-4 TRBD2 TGTGCCAGCAGCTCAAAAAGCGGGGGCCCCCTCGAGCAGTACTTC CASSSKSGGPLEQYF
TRBJ1-1 NA TRBV7-9 NA TGTGCCAGCAGCTTATACAGCGGCACTGAAGCTTTCTTT CASSLYSGTEAFF
TRBJ1-2 NA TRBV6-5 NA TGTGCCAGCAGGGGGAAGGACTATGGCTACACCTTC CASRGKDYGYTF
TRBJ1-1 NA TRBV5-4 NA TGTGCCAGCAGCTCACCAGGGACGGGGACTGAAGCTTTCTTT CASSSPGTGTEAFF
TRBJ1-5 few TRBV10-3 NA TGTGCCATCAGTGTCGGGGACTATCAGCCCCAGCATTTT CAISVGDYQPQHF
TRBJ1-6 NA TRBV29-1 NA TGCAGCCCCTCCCAGCCCCTCCACTTT CSPSQPLHF
TRBJ1-1 NA TRBV21-1 NA TGTGCCAGCAGCCCTGGCCTCGGGGACAGGGAAGGGGAGGTTGAAGCTTTCTTT CASSPGLGDREGEVEAFF
TRBJ2-6 NA TRBV6-1 NA TGTGCCAGCAGTGAGGGTTCTGGGGCCAACGTCCTGACTTTC CASSEGSGANVLTF
TRBJ2-1 NA TRBV5-5 NA TGTGCCAGCACGATCCAAGGACAGAGCTCCTACAATGAGCAGTTCTTC CASTIQGQSSYNEQFF
TRBJ1-6 few TRBV7-2 NA TGTGCCAGCAGCCCCTGGATAGCAACACCCCTCCACTTT CASSPWIATPLHF
TRBJ2-2 NA TRBV19 NA TGTGCCAGTCGAACCGGGACTCAGAACACCGGGGAGCTGTTTTTT CASRTGTQNTGELFF
TRBJ2-5 NA TRBV27 NA TGTGCCAGCAGCTTAGACTGGCACCAAGAGACCCAGTACTTC CASSLDWHQETQYF
TRBJ2-7 NA TRBV4-2 NA TGTGCCAGCAGCCAAGTGCCCAGGGTGAACGAGCAGTACTTC CASSQVPRVNEQYF
TRBJ1-1 NA TRBV6-6 NA TGTGCCAGCAGCTCGGGAACTGAAGCTTTCTTT CASSSGTEAFF
TRBJ1-2 NA TRBV30 NA TGTGCCTGGAGCCGTGGGGGGCCCTCCGGATATGGCTACACCTTC CAWSRGGPSGYGYTF
TRBJ1-2 NA TRBV7-3 NA TGTGCCAGCAGCTTTCGTGACCGACCGCCCTACTACACCTTC CASSFRDRPPYYTF
TRBJ2-1 NA TRBV28 NA TGTGCCAGCTTCAAACAGGGCACCTACAATGAGCAGTTCTTC CASFKQGTYNEQFF
TRBJ2-1 once TRBV6-6 NA TGTGCCAGCAGTTACTCGGGGTCCGGCAATGAGCAGTTCTTC CASSYSGSGNEQFF
TRBJ2-6 NA TRBV9 TRBD1 TGTGCCAGCTCAGGGACAGGGGTGTCTGGGGCCAACGTCCTGACTTTC CASSGTGVSGANVLTF
TRBJ2-5 NA TRBV5-6 TRBD1 TGTGCCAGCAGCGGGACGGGACAGGCCCACCTGGAGACCCAGTACTTC CASSGTGQAHLETQYF
TRBJ1-5 NA TRBV7-2 NA TGTGCCAGCAGCGTTGACAGGTCAAATCAGCCCCAGCATTTT CASSVDRSNQPQHF
TRBJ1-5 NA TRBV11-3 TRBD1 TGTGCCAGCAGCCCAAGGGGGCATCAGCCCCAGCATTTT CASSPRGHQPQHF
TRBJ1-2 once TRBV28 TRBD1 TGTGCCAGCAGCGGGACAGGGGGCCATCGCTATGGCTACACCTTC CASSGTGGHRYGYTF
TRBJ1-3 NA TRBV4-1 NA TGCGCCAGCAGCCAGAGGGGGGCAGCGGAATTTCGAAACACCATATATTTT CASSQRGAAEFRNTIYF
TRBJ2-7 NA TRBV19 TRBD2 TGTGCCAGTAGTGTAACGGCGGCGGGGGGGCCTTTGAACGAGCAGTACTTC CASSVTAAGGPLNEQYF
TRBJ2-1 few TRBV5-1 NA TGCGCCAGCAGCTTGCGCACAGGGTCGGAGGATGAGCAGTTCTTC CASSLRTGSEDEQFF
TRBJ2-7 NA TRBV7-7 NA TGTGCCAGCAGCCCTTCCCCAGGGCCTGCGGGTGAGCAGTACTTC CASSPSPGPAGEQYF
TRBJ2-5 NA TRBV5-4 NA TGTGCCAGCAGCTTTGTCGCGGGGGAGACCCAGTACTTC CASSFVAGETQYF